This TCR beta chain was documented in a study of cytotoxic CD8 clonotypes in ibrutinib-treated CLL. This clone has only a few counts. The protocol was immunoSEQ multiplex PCR, while the TCRdb copy is restricted to in-frame clones and leaves out a portion. The sample includes around 130,000 clones, approximately 81% of them seen just once. Looked up from germline, CDR1 is SNHLY and CDR2 is FYNNEI. The CDR3 extends over 15 amino acids. With 6 bases removed from V and 1 base from J, the gap between germline ends came to 13 bases. The receptor was isolated from a human donor with chronic lymphocytic leukemia. Sequenced material: PBMCs, taken after 24 months of ibrutinib treatment. V and J are TRBV2 and TRBJ1-5; a possible D gene is TRBD1 (5 bases). Here the CDR3 DNA reads TGTGCCAGCAGCGGACGAAGACAGAGCAATCAGCCCCAGCATTTT. Amino acid sequence: CASSGRRQSNQPQHF.